The 20 T cell receptor beta chains below were found in one sample sequenced in a study of blood T cell repertoires in COVID-19. The repertoire was sequenced with immunoSEQ multiplex PCR; TCRdb's copy has only in-frame clones and lacks some. There are about 55,000 clones in the sample; around 83% occur only once, and around 1.9% lies in the top ten. Sequencing input: peripheral blood. The receptors were gathered from a woman between 55 and 75 years old with acute or convalescent COVID-19.

J is TRBJ1-3 and V is TRBV2; 8 bases map to TRBD1. Germline V gene sequence: CDR1 SNHLY, CDR2 FYNNEI. Trimming took 4 bases from V and 0 from J; bases not matched to a gene: 5. This CDR3 comprises 16 residues. The CDR3 reads CASSVGTGNSGNTIYF. The CDR3 nucleotides read TGTGCCAGCAGTGTTGGGACAGGCAACTCTGGAAACACCATATATTTT.

The chain carries TRBV3-1 (or the pseudogene TRBV3-2) and TRBJ2-3, with D perhaps TRBD2 (6 bases). The germline V gene has CDR1 LGHDT and CDR2 YNNKEL (reference sequence). V was trimmed by 0 bases and J by 6 bases, leaving 10 bases between them. The CDR3 totals 14 residues. The CDR3 sequence is CASSQEAGRDTQYF. The CDR3 nucleotides are TGTGCCAGCAGCCAAGAGGCGGGGCGGGATACGCAGTATTTT.

This sequence joins TRBV5-5 and TRBJ2-3; D not certain. The CDR3 sequence is 13 residues long. V gave up 0 bases and J gave up 6 bases, with 8 bases separating them. Germline CDR1 SGHKS, CDR2 YYEKEE (reference sequence). Here the CDR3 reads CASSLAGSDTQYF. In DNA, the CDR3 is TGTGCCAGCAGCTTGGCCGGGTCTGATACGCAGTATTTT.

This clone was observed a few times. The same CDR3 can be traced to other DNA sequences in this sample. The J gene is TRBJ1-5, the V gene TRBV7-2; no clear D gene. This CDR3 region has 14 residues. Between the trimmed V and J ends, which lost 1 base and 2 bases, there was a span of 6 bases. Germline values: CDR1 SGHTA, CDR2 FQGNSA. The CDR3 DNA is TGTGCCAGCAGCTTAGACAGTGGCAATCAGCCCCAGCATTTT. Protein sequence: CASSLDSGNQPQHF.

This chain uses TRBV5-4 with TRBJ1-4, with 9 bases aligning to TRBD1. The V segment lost 4 bases and the J segment 7 bases; nucleotides outside the gene matches: 8. The CDR3 has 15 amino acids. Germline V gene data show CDR1 as SGHNT and CDR2 as YYREEE (reference sequence). The chain's CDR3 is CASSADRGAAEKLFF. The CDR3, as DNA: TGTGCCAGCAGCGCGGACAGGGGTGCAGCTGAAAAACTGTTTTTT. The full variable domain, its missing parts supplied by reference TRBV5-4 and TRBJ1-4, is ETGVTQSPTHLIKTRGQQVTLRCSSQSGHNTVSWYQQALGQGPQFIFQYYREEENGRGNFPPRFSGLQFPNYSSELNVNALELDDSALYLCASSADRGAAEKLFFGSGTQLSVL.

The chain is built from TRBV14 and TRBJ2-2; 9 nucleotides agree with TRBD2. CDR3 length: 18 amino acids. Germline trimming cut 4 bases from V and 0 bases from J; bases unmatched to any gene: 9. CDR1 and CDR2 from the germline V gene are SGHDN and FVKESK. The CDR3 region has the DNA TGTGCCAGCAGCCGAAGCCTTATAGCGGGGGCGAACACCGGGGAGCTGTTTTTT. Encoded protein: CASSRSLIAGANTGELFF.

The chain has TRBV10-3 and TRBJ2-7, with a weak D call TRBD2 (7 bases). V was trimmed by 9 bases and J by 2 bases, leaving 17 bases between them. CDR3 length: 14 residues. Germline V gene lookup returns CDR1 ENHRY and CDR2 SYGVKD. CDR3 DNA: TGTGCCATGGGGGAGGGGGACATGACCTACGAGCAGTACTTC. Protein sequence: CAMGEGDMTYEQYF.

The J gene is TRBJ2-1, the V gene TRBV4-1, with 10 bases fitting TRBD2. CDR1 and CDR2 from the germline V gene are MGHRA and YSYEKL. The ends lost 4 bases at V and 6 bases at J; junction bases unmatched: 3. This CDR3 is built from 14 residues. CDR3 in amino acids: CASSRLAGINEQFF. DNA of the CDR3: TGCGCCAGCAGCCGACTAGCGGGTATCAATGAGCAGTTCTTC.

V gene TRBV2 combines with J gene TRBJ1-3; weak D call: TRBD1 (6 bases). The CDR3 contains 13 residues. Trimming removed 4 bases at V and 10 bases at J, with 14 bases between. Germline assignment: CDR1 SNHLY and CDR2 FYNNEI. This chain's CDR3 is CASSAQGQRTIYF. The CDR3 DNA reads as TGTGCCAGCAGTGCCCAGGGGCAGAGGACCATATATTTT.

The genes are TRBV11-3 and TRBJ2-7; the D is unclear. Germline CDR1 and CDR2: SGHNT and YENEEA. V lost 5 bases and J lost 3, with 11 bases in between. This CDR3 has 13 amino acids. CDR3 nucleotide sequence: TGTGCCAGCAGCCTCAATAGTCGCTACGAGCAGTACTTC. Its protein product is CASSLNSRYEQYF.

CDR3 in DNA: TGCGCCAGCAGCCTTGGACAGGGGGAGACCCAGTACTTC. Translation gives CASSLGQGETQYF. The chain couples TRBV4-1 to TRBJ2-5, with 9 bases that match TRBD1. Looked up from germline, CDR1 is MGHRA and CDR2 is YSYEKL. The J segment lost 5 bases and the V segment lost 4 bases, leaving 2 bases of the junction unmatched. This CDR3 is 13 amino acids long.

V gene TRBV12-3 or TRBV12-4 combines with J gene TRBJ1-1, with D perhaps TRBD1 (6 bases). Trimming took 10 bases from V and 1 from J, leaving 10 bases between them. The CDR3 is 12 residues long. The CDR3 coding sequence is TGTGCCATGGGACACGAGAACACTGAAGCTTTCTTT. Amino acid sequence: CAMGHENTEAFF.

The CDR3 DNA follows: TGCAGTGCTAGTCCCCCACCCGGCGGGTTGAATTCACCCCTCCACTTT. Protein: CSASPPPGGLNSPLHF. The chain joins TRBV20-1 to TRBJ1-6; D remains ambiguous. This CDR3 has 16 residues. The germline V gene has CDR1 DFQATT and CDR2 SNEGSKA (reference sequence). The ends were cut back, 3 bases at V and 7 bases at J, with 19 bases in the middle.

CDR3 sequence reads: CASSLEARGLTDTQYF. CDR3 sequence (DNA): TGTGCCAGCAGTTTGGAGGCTAGGGGACTGACAGATACGCAGTATTTT. The genes are TRBV28 and TRBJ2-3, with D perhaps matching TRBD2 (6 bases). In germline, CDR1 is MDHEN, CDR2 SYDVKM. CDR3 length: 16 residues. Trimming removed 3 bases at V and 3 bases at J, with 16 bases between.

V is TRBV11-2 and J is TRBJ2-1; the match to TRBD2 covers 9 bases. J was trimmed by 8 bases and V by 0 bases; bases with no gene match: 5. Per germline, CDR1 SGHAT and CDR2 FQNNGV. This CDR3 has 15 residues. The CDR3 region is CASSLDLAGPYEQFF. CDR3 DNA sequence: TGTGCCAGCAGCTTAGATCTAGCGGGACCATATGAGCAGTTCTTC.

The chain has TRBV19 and TRBJ1-6; 9 nucleotides match TRBD1. V was clipped by 7 bases and J by 8 bases; unmatched bases: 3. The V gene's germline CDR1 is LNHDA and CDR2 SQIVND (reference sequence). This CDR3 has 13 residues. This CDR3 reads CASKGQGDSPLHF. The CDR3 DNA reads as TGTGCCAGTAAGGGACAGGGAGATTCACCCCTCCACTTT.

This clone has a single count. This sequence joins TRBV7-8 and TRBJ1-5, with TRBD1 as a possible D gene (5 bases). The CDR3 spans 15 residues. Germline V lookup: CDR1 SGHVS, CDR2 FQNEAQ. V lost 1 base and J 2 bases, leaving 9 bases between the germline ends. DNA of the CDR3: TGTGCCAGCAGCTTAGGGGGCAGGGGCAATCAGCCCCAGCATTTT. It is translated as CASSLGGRGNQPQHF.

CDR3 coding DNA: TGTGCCTGGAGTGTACCTGCAGGGAGGGAAAAACTGTTTTTT. It specifies CAWSVPAGREKLFF. This sequence joins TRBV30 and TRBJ1-4; a weak D match, TRBD1 (5 bases). V was trimmed by 0 bases and J by 8 bases, leaving 13 bases between them. The V gene's germline CDR1 is GTSNPN and CDR2 SVGIG (reference sequence). The CDR3 totals 14 residues.

This rearrangement joins TRBV18 to TRBJ2-1; 10 nucleotides align to TRBD2. V lost 2 bases, J lost 6 bases, and 16 bases stayed unmatched. Germline V gives CDR1 KGHSH, CDR2 LQKENI. This CDR3 region has 19 residues. The CDR3 is CASSPATSGQTSSINEQFF. As DNA, the CDR3 is TGTGCCAGCTCACCAGCGACTAGCGGGCAGACCTCTTCTATCAATGAGCAGTTCTTC.

This clone was recorded once. The chain has TRBV6-6 and TRBJ2-7; 10 bases map to TRBD2. J lost 4 bases, V lost 9 bases, and 15 bases had no gene match. This CDR3 region has 16 residues. Germline V gene data show CDR1 as MNHNY and CDR2 as SVGAGI (reference sequence). The CDR3 spells CASSTELAGVPYEQYF. DNA of the CDR3: TGTGCCAGTTCCACGGAGCTAGCGGGAGTCCCATACGAGCAGTACTTC.